Sequencing of this T cell receptor beta chain was carried out in a study of T cells in Graves' hyperthyroidism and ophthalmopathy. Overall study findings and caveats: Onset of ophthalmopathy came a median around 6.2 months after the model predicted it.

This CDR3 has 14 residues. The ends lost 0 bases at V and 6 bases at J; junction bases unmatched: 4. Germline V gene sequence: CDR1 SQVTM, CDR2 ANQGSEA. In regard to this clonotype: Its cognate antigen is unknown.

Amplified TCR beta CDR3 regions came from RNA transcripts. Researchers ran a first-round RT-PCR on the TCR CDR3 using the HTBI primer set. A single record per CDR3 protein comes from TCRdb applying MiXCR to the multiplex PCR reads. Among under 400,000 distinct CDR3 sequences, 15% to 17% were seen once, and the ten largest hold 28%. Hyperthyroidism patients were newly diagnosed, had disease duration under 2 months, and were aged 18 to 65 years. This TCR came from a woman aged 18 to 35 with Graves' hyperthyroidism that later progressed to Graves' ophthalmopathy. The chain joins TRBV29-1 to TRBJ2-2, with 7 positions matching TRBD1. Sequencing was carried out using blood. This CDR3 reads CSVEEKGAAGELFF. Here the CDR3 DNA reads TGCAGCGTTGAAGAGAAGGGGGCGGCCGGGGAGCTGTTTTTT.